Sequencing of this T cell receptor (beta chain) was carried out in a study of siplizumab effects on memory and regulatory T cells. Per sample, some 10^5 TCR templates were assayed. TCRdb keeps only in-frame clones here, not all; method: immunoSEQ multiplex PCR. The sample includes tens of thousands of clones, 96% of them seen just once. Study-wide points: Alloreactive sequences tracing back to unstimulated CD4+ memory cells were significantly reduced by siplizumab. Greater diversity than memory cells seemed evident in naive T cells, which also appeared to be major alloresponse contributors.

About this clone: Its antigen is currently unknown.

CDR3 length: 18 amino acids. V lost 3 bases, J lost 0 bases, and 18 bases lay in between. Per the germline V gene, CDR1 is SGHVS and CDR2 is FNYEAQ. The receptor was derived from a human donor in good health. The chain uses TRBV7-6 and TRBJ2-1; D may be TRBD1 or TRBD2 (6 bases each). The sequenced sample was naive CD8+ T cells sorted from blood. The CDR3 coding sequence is TGTGCCAGCAGCTTTATCGAGGGGGGCTCCAGCTCCTACAATGAGCAGTTCTTC. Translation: CASSFIEGGSSSYNEQFF.